These 19 T cell receptor beta chains were sequenced from one sample in a study of long-term antiretroviral therapy in people with HIV. The authors ran the immunoSEQ assay, v3.0, at survey level. The protocol was immunoSEQ multiplex PCR, while the TCRdb copy is restricted to in-frame clones and leaves out a portion. The repertoire holds fewer than 40,000 clones, 80% to 90% seen once, with about 4% in the top ten. This specimen consisted of unsorted PBMCs, obtained 1.2 years after starting antiretroviral therapy. The source is a woman aged 50 to 60 with HIV.

There are a few counts of this clone. The rearrangement uses TRBV4-1 and TRBJ2-1; 8 bases map to TRBD2. Germline CDR1 and CDR2: MGHRA and YSYEKL. The V and J ends lost 5 bases and 0 bases, in that order; junction bases with no gene match: 6. This CDR3 is built from 16 residues. The CDR3 sequence: CASSTTGTSSYNEQFF. In nucleotides, the CDR3 is TGCGCCAGCAGCACGACCGGGACTAGCTCCTACAATGAGCAGTTCTTC.

The chain links TRBV13 to TRBJ2-1; D is uncertain. V gave up 5 bases and J gave up 6 bases, with 8 bases separating them. The CDR3 is 12 amino acids. The germline V gene encodes CDR1 PRHDT and CDR2 FYEKMQ (reference sequence). The CDR3 reads CASSPMTNEQFF. CDR3 nucleotide sequence: TGTGCCAGCAGCCCTATGACCAATGAGCAGTTCTTC.

A remark on this clone: Mismatch with germline at one junction end may stem from a read error. The CDR3 DNA follows: TGTGCTAGCAGCTTAGTTTGGCGGGGGCAAGAGACCCAGTACTTC. This gives the protein CASSLVWRGQETQYF. V gene TRBV7-7 combines with J gene TRBJ2-5; 7 bases agree with TRBD2. Germline-derived CDR1 and CDR2 are SSHAT and FNYEAQ (reference sequence). The CDR3 extends over 15 amino acids.

This clone appeared a single time. V gene TRBV5-1 combines with J gene TRBJ2-1; 8 bases agree with TRBD1. Per the germline V gene, CDR1 is SGHRS and CDR2 is YFSETQ. This CDR3 contains 15 residues. J gave up 9 bases and V 4 bases, and 12 bases lay outside the gene matches. The CDR3 spells CASSIQGGEGGEQFF. Written as DNA, the CDR3 is TGCGCCAGCAGCATACAGGGGGGAGAAGGGGGTGAGCAGTTCTTC. Full variable domain (rest looked up from reference TRBV5-1 and TRBJ2-1): KAGVTQTPRYLIKTRGQQVTLSCSPISGHRSVSWYQQTPGQGLQFLFEYFSETQRNKGNFPGRFSGRQFSNSRSEMNVSTLELGDSALYLCASSIQGGEGGEQFFGPGTRLTVL.

The CDR3 spells CASSVDPDTNTEAFF. The CDR3 DNA follows: TGTGCCAGCAGCGTAGACCCGGACACGAACACTGAAGCTTTCTTT. V usage is TRBV9 and J usage is TRBJ1-1; weak D call: TRBD1 (5 bases). The CDR3 is made up of 15 amino acids. V was clipped by 0 bases and J by 1 base, with 10 bases between them. Germline V gene sequence: CDR1 SGDLS, CDR2 YYNGEE.

This chain joins TRBV29-1 and TRBJ1-2; the D is unclear. V dropped 0 bases and J dropped 4 bases, with 3 bases sitting between them. CDR3 length equals 11 residues. Germline CDR1 reads SQVTM; CDR2 reads ANQGSEA. CDR3 region: CSVEESYGYTF. CDR3 sequence (DNA): TGCAGCGTTGAAGAATCCTATGGCTACACCTTC.

V and J are TRBV10-3 and TRBJ2-1; a weak D match, TRBD1 (7 bases). Trimming removed 8 bases at V and 4 bases at J, with 21 bases between. Germline V CDR1 and CDR2: ENHRY, SYGVKD. The CDR3 contains 16 residues. The CDR3 region has the DNA TGTGCCATCGGGGGGATGGGGACAGACCCTTACAATGAGCAGTTCTTC. Translation: CAIGGMGTDPYNEQFF.

The V gene is TRBV6-1, the J gene TRBJ2-6, with D perhaps TRBD1 (6 bases). This CDR3 is 20 amino acids long. Trimming cost V 2 bases and J 0 bases, with 20 bases left between them. Germline values: CDR1 MNHNS, CDR2 SASEGT. The CDR3 nucleotides are TGTGCCAGCAGTGAACGGAACTGGGACACCGGCTCCTCTGGGGCCAACGTCCTGACTTTC. It codes for CASSERNWDTGSSGANVLTF.

This chain uses TRBV21-1 with TRBJ1-2. TRBV21-1 is classified as a pseudogene. This CDR3 has 16 residues. CDR3 protein: CASSKRDRPCGDGYTF. CDR3 DNA: TGTGCCAGCAGCAAAAGAGACAGGCCGTGCGGGGATGGCTACACCTTC.

The V call is TRBV7-8, the J call TRBJ1-3, with 8 bases lining up with TRBD1. CDR3 length: 15 amino acids. The V gene end was trimmed by 5 bases and the J gene end by 2 bases; junction bases not matched to a gene: 5. The germline V gene encodes CDR1 SGHVS and CDR2 FQNEAQ. The CDR3 here is CASSPLTGAGNTIYF. The CDR3 coding sequence is TGTGCCAGCAGCCCACTGACAGGGGCTGGAAACACCATATATTTT. Using reference TRBV7-8 and TRBJ1-3 for the parts outside the CDR3, the full variable domain is GAGVSQSPRYKVAKRGQDVALRCDPISGHVSLFWYQQALGQGPEFLTYFQNEAQLDKSGLPSDRFFAERPEGSVSTLKIQRTQQEDSAVYLCASSPLTGAGNTIYFGEGSWLTVV.

This clone has just a few counts. V and J are TRBV7-2 and TRBJ2-7; D may be TRBD1 (6 bases). The germline V gene has CDR1 SGHTA and CDR2 FQGNSA. The CDR3 length is 13 residues. The V and J ends lost 5 bases and 4 bases respectively, with 12 bases between them. The CDR3 reads CASSRTQGYEQYF. The CDR3 DNA follows: TGTGCCAGCAGCCGCACCCAGGGGTACGAGCAGTACTTC.

This clone was observed a few times. This rearrangement joins TRBV2 to TRBJ1-2, with D tentatively TRBD1 (5 bases). This CDR3 region has 13 residues. The germline V and J ends were trimmed by 7 bases and 7 bases, with 16 bases remaining between them. Per the germline V gene, CDR1 is SNHLY and CDR2 is FYNNEI. The CDR3 DNA follows: TGTGCCAGCATCCGGGGGTGGGTCGGTGGCTACACCTTC. It translates to CASIRGWVGGYTF. Together with reference TRBV2 and TRBJ1-2, the CDR3 gives the full variable domain: EPEVTQTPSHQVTQMGQEVILRCVPISNHLYFYWYRQILGQKVEFLVSFYNNEISEKSEIFDDQFSVERPDGSNFTLKIRSTKLEDSAMYFCASIRGWVGGYTFGSGTRLTVV.

The chain joins TRBV9 to TRBJ2-3; 8 bases are a match to TRBD1. This CDR3 has 18 amino acids. CDR1 and CDR2 (germline): SGDLS, YYNGEE. V lost 3 bases and J lost 0; bases outside the gene matches: 12. The CDR3 DNA sequence: TGTGCCAGCAGCGCCTATCAGGGGGCGGGTGCTAGCACAGATACGCAGTATTTT. Translation: CASSAYQGAGASTDTQYF.

This chain links TRBV13 with TRBJ1-4, with 8 bases fitting TRBD1. The CDR3 consists of 15 residues. Germline-derived CDR1 and CDR2 are PRHDT and FYEKMQ (reference sequence). V was pared by 6 bases and J by 8 bases, with 11 bases of the junction left unmatched. The CDR3 spells CASSTRTGLGEKLFF. DNA for the CDR3: TGTGCCAGCAGTACCAGGACAGGGTTGGGGGAAAAACTGTTTTTT. The variable domain in full, completed from reference TRBV13 and TRBJ1-4, reads AAGVIQSPRHLIKEKRETATLKCYPIPRHDTVYWYQQGPGQDPQFLISFYEKMQSDKGSIPDRFSAQQFSDYHSELNMSSLELGDSALYFCASSTRTGLGEKLFFGSGTQLSVL.

The CDR3 nucleotides are TGTGCCAGCAGTCAAATACGAGGGGTTCAAGAGACCCAGTACTTC. Its translation is CASSQIRGVQETQYF. The V call is TRBV7-2, the J call TRBJ2-5; D possibly matches TRBD1 or TRBD2 (5 bases each). The CDR3 totals 15 residues. Trimming removed 6 bases at V and 2 bases at J, with 16 bases between. Germline loops: CDR1 SGHTA, CDR2 FQGNSA.

This clone was counted a few times. The chain carries TRBV7-6 and TRBJ2-7, with D possibly called TRBD1 or TRBD2 (5 bases each). The CDR3 runs 11 residues. V was pared by 3 bases and J by 5 bases, with 5 bases between. Germline V gene sequence: CDR1 SGHVS, CDR2 FNYEAQ. The CDR3 nucleotides are TGTGCCAGCAGCTTGGGGGACGAGCAGTACTTC. Residues: CASSLGDEQYF.

The gene calls are TRBV5-1 and TRBJ1-1; 7 bases line up with TRBD1. Germline V gene sequence: CDR1 SGHRS, CDR2 YFSETQ. This CDR3 has 13 residues. V dropped 3 bases and J dropped 4; count of bases not matched to a gene: 3. CDR3 DNA: TGCGCCAGCAGCTCACAGGGGATCACTGAAGCTTTCTTT. It is translated as CASSSQGITEAFF.

The chain couples TRBV5-5 to TRBJ2-7; TRBD2 aligns across 9 bases. CDR1 and CDR2 (germline): SGHKS, YYEKEE (reference sequence). Losses at the gene ends were 7 bases for V and 5 bases for J; bases not matched to a gene: 7. This CDR3 is built from 13 residues. The CDR3: CASGGGVSHEQYF. CDR3 sequence (DNA): TGTGCCAGCGGCGGGGGGGTTTCCCACGAGCAGTACTTC.

The genes are TRBV18 and TRBJ2-3; the D is unclear. CDR1 is KGHSH and CDR2 is LQKENI in the germline V gene. The ends were cut back, 2 bases at V and 4 bases at J, with 4 bases in the middle. The CDR3 sequence is 12 residues long. The CDR3 nucleotides are TGTGCCAGCTCACCAAGTGCAGATACGCAGTATTTT. It yields the protein CASSPSADTQYF.